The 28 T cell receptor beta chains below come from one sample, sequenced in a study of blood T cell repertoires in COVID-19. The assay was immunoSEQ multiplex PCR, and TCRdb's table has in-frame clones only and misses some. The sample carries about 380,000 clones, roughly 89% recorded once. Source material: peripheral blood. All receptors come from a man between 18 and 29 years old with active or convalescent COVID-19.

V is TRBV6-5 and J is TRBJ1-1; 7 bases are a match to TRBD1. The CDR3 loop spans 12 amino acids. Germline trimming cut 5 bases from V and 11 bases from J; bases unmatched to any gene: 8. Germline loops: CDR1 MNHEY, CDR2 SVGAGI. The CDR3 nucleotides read TGTGCCAGCAGTCAGGGGGGCCCCTTCGCTTTCTTT. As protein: CASSQGGPFAFF.

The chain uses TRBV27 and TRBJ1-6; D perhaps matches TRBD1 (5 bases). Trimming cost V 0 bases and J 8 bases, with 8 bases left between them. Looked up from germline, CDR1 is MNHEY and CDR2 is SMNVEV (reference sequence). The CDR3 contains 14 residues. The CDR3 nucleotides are TGTGCCAGCAGTTTATCCGGAGGGGATTCACCCCTCCACTTT. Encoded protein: CASSLSGGDSPLHF.

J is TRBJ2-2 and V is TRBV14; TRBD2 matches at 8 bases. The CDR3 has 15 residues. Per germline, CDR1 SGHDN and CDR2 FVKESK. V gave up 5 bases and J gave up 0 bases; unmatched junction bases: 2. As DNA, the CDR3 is TGTGCCAGCAGCTCGCGGGAGGCGAACACCGGGGAGCTGTTTTTT. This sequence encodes CASSSREANTGELFF.

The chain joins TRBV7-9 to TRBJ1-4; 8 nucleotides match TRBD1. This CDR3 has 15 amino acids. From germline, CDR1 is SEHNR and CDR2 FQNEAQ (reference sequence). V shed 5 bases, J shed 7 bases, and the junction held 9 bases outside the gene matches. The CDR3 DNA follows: TGTGCCAGCAGCAAAGAACAGGGGGTTGTTGAAAAACTGTTTTTT. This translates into CASSKEQGVVEKLFF. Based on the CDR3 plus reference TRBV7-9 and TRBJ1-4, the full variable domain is DTGVSQNPRHKITKRGQNVTFRCDPISEHNRLYWYRQTLGQGPEFLTYFQNEAQLEKSRLLSDRFSAERPKGSFSTLEIQRTEQGDSAMYLCASSKEQGVVEKLFFGSGTQLSVL.

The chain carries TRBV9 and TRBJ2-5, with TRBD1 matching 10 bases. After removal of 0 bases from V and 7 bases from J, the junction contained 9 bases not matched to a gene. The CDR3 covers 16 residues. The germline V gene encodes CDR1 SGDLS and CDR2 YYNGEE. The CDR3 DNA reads TGTGCCAGCAGCGTAGCTGAGACAGGGGGCGCAGGGACCCAGTACTTC. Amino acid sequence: CASSVAETGGAGTQYF.

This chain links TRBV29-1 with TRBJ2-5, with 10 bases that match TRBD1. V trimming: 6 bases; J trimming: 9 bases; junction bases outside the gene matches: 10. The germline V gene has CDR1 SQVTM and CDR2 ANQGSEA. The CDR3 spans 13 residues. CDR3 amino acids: CSVPGQGIGAQYF. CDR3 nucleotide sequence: TGCAGCGTCCCGGGACAGGGGATAGGGGCCCAGTACTTC.

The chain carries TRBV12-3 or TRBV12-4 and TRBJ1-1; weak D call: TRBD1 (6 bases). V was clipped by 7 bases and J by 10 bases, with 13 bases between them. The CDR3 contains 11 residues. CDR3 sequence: CASTMGASAFF. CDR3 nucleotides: TGTGCCAGCACCATGGGGGCGTCAGCTTTCTTT.

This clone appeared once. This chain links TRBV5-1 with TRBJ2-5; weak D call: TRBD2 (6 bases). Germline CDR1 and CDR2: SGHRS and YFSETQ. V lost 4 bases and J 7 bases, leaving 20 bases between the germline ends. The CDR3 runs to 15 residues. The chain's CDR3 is CASSPRLEGVRTQYF. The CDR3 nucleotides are TGCGCCAGCAGCCCAAGACTAGAAGGGGTCCGGACCCAGTACTTC.

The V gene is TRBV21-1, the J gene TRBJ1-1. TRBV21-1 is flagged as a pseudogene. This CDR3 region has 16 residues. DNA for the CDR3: TGTGCCAGCAGCATTGGGAGGGGTACGAGGAGCACTGAAGCTTTCTTT. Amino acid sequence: CASSIGRGTRSTEAFF.

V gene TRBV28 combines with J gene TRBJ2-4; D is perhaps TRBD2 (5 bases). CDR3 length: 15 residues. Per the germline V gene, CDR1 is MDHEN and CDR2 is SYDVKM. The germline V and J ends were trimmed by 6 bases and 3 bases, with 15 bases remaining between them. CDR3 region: CASRTGGTFKNIQYF. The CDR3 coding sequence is TGTGCCAGCAGAACCGGAGGCACCTTCAAAAACATTCAGTACTTC.

CDR3 in DNA: TGCGCCAGCAGCTTGCCAGGCCTCTCTGGGGCCAACGTCCTGACTTTC. Translating it yields CASSLPGLSGANVLTF. The J gene is TRBJ2-6, the V gene TRBV5-1; D is undetermined. V was pared by 1 base and J by 0 bases, with 8 bases between. The CDR3 extends over 16 amino acids. The germline CDR1 and CDR2 sequences are SGHRS and YFSETQ.

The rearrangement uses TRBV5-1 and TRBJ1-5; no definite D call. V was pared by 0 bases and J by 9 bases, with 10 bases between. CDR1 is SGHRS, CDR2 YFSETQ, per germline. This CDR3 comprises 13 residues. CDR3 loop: CASSLGIEGPQHF. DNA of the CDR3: TGCGCCAGCAGCTTGGGCATCGAGGGGCCCCAGCATTTT.

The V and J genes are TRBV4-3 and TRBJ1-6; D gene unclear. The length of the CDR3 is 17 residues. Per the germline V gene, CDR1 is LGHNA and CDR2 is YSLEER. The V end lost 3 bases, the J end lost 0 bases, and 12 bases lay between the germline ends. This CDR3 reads CASSHDLSGSYNSPLHF. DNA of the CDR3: TGCGCCAGCAGCCATGATCTATCCGGCTCCTATAATTCACCCCTCCACTTT.

This chain's CDR3 is CASSQRTGWENIQYF. The DNA for the CDR3 is TGTGCCAGCAGCCAGAGGACAGGGTGGGAAAACATTCAGTACTTC. This rearrangement joins TRBV3-1 (or the pseudogene TRBV3-2) to TRBJ2-4, with TRBD1 identical over 8 bases. The CDR3 spans 15 residues. Germline V gene lookup returns CDR1 LGHDT and CDR2 YNNKEL (reference sequence). V dropped 3 bases and J dropped 5; count of bases not matched to a gene: 6.

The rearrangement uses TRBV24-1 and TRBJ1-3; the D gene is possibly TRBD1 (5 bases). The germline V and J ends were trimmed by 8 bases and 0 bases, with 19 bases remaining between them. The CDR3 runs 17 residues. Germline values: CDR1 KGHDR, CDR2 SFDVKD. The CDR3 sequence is CATTLVLDTFSGNTIYF. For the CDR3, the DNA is TGTGCCACCACCCTAGTGTTGGACACCTTCTCTGGAAACACCATATATTTT.

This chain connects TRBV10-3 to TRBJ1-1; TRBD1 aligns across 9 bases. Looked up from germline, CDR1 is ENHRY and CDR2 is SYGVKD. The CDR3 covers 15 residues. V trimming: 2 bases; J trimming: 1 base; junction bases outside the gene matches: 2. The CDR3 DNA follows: TGTGCCATCAGTGAGGCGGACAGGGGGAACACTGAAGCTTTCTTT. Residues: CAISEADRGNTEAFF.

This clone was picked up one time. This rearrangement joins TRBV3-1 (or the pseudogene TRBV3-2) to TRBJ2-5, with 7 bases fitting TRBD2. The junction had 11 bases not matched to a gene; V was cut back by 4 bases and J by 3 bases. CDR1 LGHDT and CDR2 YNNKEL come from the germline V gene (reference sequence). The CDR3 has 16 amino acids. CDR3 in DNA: TGTGCCAGCAGCCCCGGGGTTGGGGGGGTAAAAGAGACCCAGTACTTC. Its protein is CASSPGVGGVKETQYF.

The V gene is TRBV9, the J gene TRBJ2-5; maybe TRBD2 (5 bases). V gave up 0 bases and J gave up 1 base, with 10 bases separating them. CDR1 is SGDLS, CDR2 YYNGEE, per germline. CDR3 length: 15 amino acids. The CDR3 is CASSVGSGSQETQYF. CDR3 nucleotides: TGTGCCAGCAGCGTAGGGTCGGGGAGCCAAGAGACCCAGTACTTC.

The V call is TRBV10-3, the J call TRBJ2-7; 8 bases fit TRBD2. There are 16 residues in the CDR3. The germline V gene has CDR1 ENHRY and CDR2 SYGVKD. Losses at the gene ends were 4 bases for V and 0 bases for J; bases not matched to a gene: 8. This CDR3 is CAISGTLAASSYEQYF. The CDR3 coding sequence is TGTGCCATCAGTGGGACACTAGCGGCTAGCTCCTACGAGCAGTACTTC.

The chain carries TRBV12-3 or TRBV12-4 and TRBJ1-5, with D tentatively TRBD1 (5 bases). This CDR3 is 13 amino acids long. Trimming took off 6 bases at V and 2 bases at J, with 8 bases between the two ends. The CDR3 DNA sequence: TGTGCCAGCAGGACAGAGGGCAATCAGCCCCAGCATTTT. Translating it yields CASRTEGNQPQHF.

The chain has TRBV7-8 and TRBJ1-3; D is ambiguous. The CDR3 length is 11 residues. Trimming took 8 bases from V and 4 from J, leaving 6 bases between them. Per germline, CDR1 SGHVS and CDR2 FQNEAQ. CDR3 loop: CASQTGNTIYF. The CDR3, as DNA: TGTGCCAGCCAGACAGGAAACACCATATATTTT.

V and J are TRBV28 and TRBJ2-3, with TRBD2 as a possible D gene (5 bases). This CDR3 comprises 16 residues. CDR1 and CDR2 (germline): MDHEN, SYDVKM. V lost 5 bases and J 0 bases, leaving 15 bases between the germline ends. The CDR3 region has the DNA TGTGCCAGCAGTCGAGCCGGGGAGCCGAGCACAGATACGCAGTATTTT. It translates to CASSRAGEPSTDTQYF.

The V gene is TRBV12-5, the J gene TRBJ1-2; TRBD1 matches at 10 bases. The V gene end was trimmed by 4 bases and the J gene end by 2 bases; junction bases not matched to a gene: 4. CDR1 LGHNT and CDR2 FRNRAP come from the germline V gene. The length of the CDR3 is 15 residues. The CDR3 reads CASGSPGQGNYGYTF. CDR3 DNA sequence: TGTGCTAGTGGTTCGCCGGGACAGGGGAACTATGGCTACACCTTC.

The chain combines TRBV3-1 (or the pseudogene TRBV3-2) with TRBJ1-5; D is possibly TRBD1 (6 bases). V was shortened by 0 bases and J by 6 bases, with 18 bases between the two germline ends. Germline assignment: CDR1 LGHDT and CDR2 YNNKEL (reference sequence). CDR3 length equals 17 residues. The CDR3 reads CASSQERQQGGSQPQHF. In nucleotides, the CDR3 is TGTGCCAGCAGCCAAGAAAGGCAACAGGGTGGCTCTCAGCCCCAGCATTTT.

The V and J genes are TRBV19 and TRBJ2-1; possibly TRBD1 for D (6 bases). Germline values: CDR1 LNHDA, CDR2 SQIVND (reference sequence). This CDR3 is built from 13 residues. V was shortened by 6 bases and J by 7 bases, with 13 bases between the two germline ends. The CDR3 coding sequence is TGTGCCAGTAGCCTGGACAGCCAAAATGAGCAGTTCTTC. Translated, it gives CASSLDSQNEQFF.

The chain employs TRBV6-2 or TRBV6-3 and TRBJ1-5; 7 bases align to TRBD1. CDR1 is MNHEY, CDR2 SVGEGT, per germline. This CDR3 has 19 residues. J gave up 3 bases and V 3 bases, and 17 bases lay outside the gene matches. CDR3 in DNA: TGTGCCAGCAGTTATTGGCCTGGGACAGCCGACTATAACAATCAGCCCCAGCATTTT. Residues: CASSYWPGTADYNNQPQHF.

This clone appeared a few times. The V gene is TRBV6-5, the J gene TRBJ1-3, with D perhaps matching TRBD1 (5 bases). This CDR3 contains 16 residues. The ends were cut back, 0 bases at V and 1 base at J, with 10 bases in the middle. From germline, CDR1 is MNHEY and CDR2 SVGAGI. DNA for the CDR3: TGTGCCAGCAGTTACTCGAAAGGGACTTCTGGAAACACCATATATTTT. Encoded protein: CASSYSKGTSGNTIYF.

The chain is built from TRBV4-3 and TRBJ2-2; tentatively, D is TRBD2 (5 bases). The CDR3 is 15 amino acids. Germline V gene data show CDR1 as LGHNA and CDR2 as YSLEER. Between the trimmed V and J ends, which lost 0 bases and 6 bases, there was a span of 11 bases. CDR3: CASSQDQGGPGELFF. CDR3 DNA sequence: TGCGCCAGCAGCCAAGACCAAGGAGGCCCCGGGGAGCTGTTTTTT.